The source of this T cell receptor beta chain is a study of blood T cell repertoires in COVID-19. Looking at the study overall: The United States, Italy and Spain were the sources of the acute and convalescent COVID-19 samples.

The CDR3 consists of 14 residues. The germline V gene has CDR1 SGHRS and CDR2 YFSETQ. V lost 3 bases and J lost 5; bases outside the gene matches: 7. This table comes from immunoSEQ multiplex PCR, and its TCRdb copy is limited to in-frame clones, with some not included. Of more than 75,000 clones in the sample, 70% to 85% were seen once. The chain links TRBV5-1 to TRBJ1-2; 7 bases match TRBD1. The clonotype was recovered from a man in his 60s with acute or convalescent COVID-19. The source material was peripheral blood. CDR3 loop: CASSWETGQYGYTF. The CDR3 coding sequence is TGCGCCAGCAGCTGGGAGACAGGGCAATATGGCTACACCTTC.